Sequencing of this T cell receptor beta chain was carried out in a study of T cell repertoires in cytomegalovirus infection. Study background: Recently identified HLA-C-restricted CMV epitopes were among the peptides used. Study-wide results and caveats: In two of eight donors, the top clonotype was HLA-C-restricted CMV-specific.

This clonotype has more than one count but fewer than ten. Its antigen remains unidentified. A single record per CDR3 protein comes from TCRdb applying MiXCR to the reads. The sample includes 900,000 to 950,000 distinct CDR3 sequences, 30% to 40% of them seen just once. The V gene lost 1 base and the J gene lost 2 bases, with 18 bases spanning the gap. Germline loops: CDR1 ENHRY, CDR2 SYGVKD. CDR3 length equals 19 residues. This specimen was cultured CD8+ T cells from PBMCs, taken from culture after CMV antigen stimulation. The receptor comes from a human donor in good health (CMV status not recorded). Some clones in this sample may be carry-over from other donors' samples. The chain couples TRBV10-3 to TRBJ2-6; D is possibly TRBD2 (6 bases). The DNA for the CDR3 is TGTGCCATCAGTGAGTGGATCCGGGACTCCGCAACTGGGGCCAACGTCCTGACTTTC. It encodes CAISEWIRDSATGANVLTF.